Below are 29 T cell receptor beta chains sequenced from a single sample in a study of blood T cell repertoires in COVID-19. Profiling relied on immunoSEQ multiplex PCR, and the TCRdb table lists in-frame clones only, not all of them. The sample includes roughly 120,000 clones, approximately 80% seen only once; the top ten take 2% to 3%. The sequencing input was peripheral blood. The receptors derive from a man in his forties or fifties with acute or convalescent COVID-19.

This chain links TRBV7-9 with TRBJ2-7, with TRBD1 as a possible D gene (7 bases). Germline V gene data show CDR1 as SEHNR and CDR2 as FQNEAQ (reference sequence). The CDR3 is 14 amino acids. Between the trimmed V and J ends, which lost 6 bases and 5 bases, there was a span of 17 bases. CDR3 amino acids: CASREGAWSDEQYF. CDR3 bases: TGTGCCAGCAGGGAGGGGGCCTGGTCGGACGAGCAGTACTTC.

This chain uses TRBV9 with TRBJ2-1; the D gene is possibly TRBD1 (6 bases). CDR3 size: 15 residues. CDR1 and CDR2 from the germline V gene are SGDLS and YYNGEE. Trimming shortened V by 4 bases and J by 1 base, and 12 bases separated the two germline ends. CDR3 in amino acids: CASSFTQGSYNEQFF. CDR3 nucleotides: TGTGCCAGCAGCTTTACACAGGGATCCTACAATGAGCAGTTCTTC.

The chain recombines TRBV28 with TRBJ2-7; 8 nucleotides align to TRBD1. Germline V gene lookup returns CDR1 MDHEN and CDR2 SYDVKM. J lost 3 bases, V lost 6 bases, and 7 bases had no gene match. The CDR3 covers 14 residues. CDR3 bases: TGTGCCAGCAGCCTACAGGGGGGATTCTACGAGCAGTACTTC. Translation: CASSLQGGFYEQYF.

The chain joins TRBV5-1 to TRBJ2-2, with 9 bases identical to TRBD2. This CDR3 is built from 18 residues. Germline CDR1 reads SGHRS; CDR2 reads YFSETQ. V shed 0 bases and J 2 bases; nucleotides not matched to a gene: 8. CDR3 DNA: TGCGCCAGCAGCTTGGGACTAGCGGTATACCAAAACACCGGGGAGCTGTTTTTT. Translation: CASSLGLAVYQNTGELFF.

This chain connects TRBV30 to TRBJ2-7; 7 bases are shared with TRBD1. The germline gives CDR1 GTSNPN, CDR2 SVGIG (reference sequence). This CDR3 has 12 amino acids. The trim removed 2 bases at V and 4 bases at J, leaving 2 bases unmatched. The CDR3 spells CAWSLQGYEQYF. CDR3 sequence (DNA): TGTGCCTGGAGTCTACAGGGGTACGAGCAGTACTTC. The variable domain in full, with the rest retrieved from reference TRBV30 and TRBJ2-7, is SQTIHQWPATLVQPVGSPLSLECTVEGTSNPNLYWYRQAAGRGLQLLFYSVGIGQISSEVPQNLSASRPQDRQFILSSKKLLLSDSGFYLCAWSLQGYEQYFGPGTRLTVT.

This clone came up once. The rearrangement links TRBV15 to TRBJ1-1; possibly TRBD1 for D (5 bases). V was cut by 2 bases and J by 4 bases, with 8 bases left in between. The CDR3 sequence is 13 residues long. Germline CDR1 reads LNHNV; CDR2 reads YYDKDF (reference sequence). The CDR3 region is CATSRMGGTEAFF. The DNA of the CDR3 is TGTGCCACCAGCAGAATGGGGGGCACTGAAGCTTTCTTT.

The chain uses TRBV2 and TRBJ1-2; a weak D match, TRBD1 (6 bases). This CDR3 has 14 residues. Per germline, CDR1 SNHLY and CDR2 FYNNEI. The germline V and J ends were trimmed by 3 bases and 4 bases, with 12 bases remaining between them. The DNA for the CDR3 is TGTGCCAGCAGTGAGCGGGGGGCGACCTATGGCTACACCTTC. It encodes CASSERGATYGYTF.

This sequence joins TRBV5-7 and TRBJ1-4, with TRBD1 matching over 9 bases. TRBV5-7 is filed as an ORF, its function uncertain. V was clipped by 4 bases and J by 11 bases; unmatched bases: 3. The CDR3 contains 12 residues. The CDR3 coding sequence is TGTGCCAGCAGCCTGGGACAGGGCAAACTGTTTTTT. Translated: CASSLGQGKLFF.

V and J are TRBV4-2 and TRBJ2-7; TRBD2 matches at 8 bases. The CDR3 loop spans 16 amino acids. Germline CDR1 LGHNA, CDR2 YNFKEQ. Trimming at V came to 1 base and at J to 3 bases, leaving 8 bases not matched to a gene. The CDR3, as DNA: TGTGCCAGCAGCCAAGCGGAACGGGAGGGAGGCTACGAGCAGTACTTC. Amino acids: CASSQAEREGGYEQYF.

This clone turned up a few times. The chain recombines TRBV7-8 with TRBJ1-1, with a weak D call TRBD1 (6 bases). The V end was cut by 1 base, the J end by 4 bases, with 10 bases between. The CDR3 sequence is 14 residues long. Germline V gene sequence: CDR1 SGHVS, CDR2 FQNEAQ. CDR3 loop: CASSLDRVATEAFF. Written as DNA, the CDR3 is TGTGCCAGCAGCTTAGACAGGGTCGCCACTGAAGCTTTCTTT.

CDR3 DNA: TGTGCCAGCAGCCATACTAGCGTTGCGAACACCGGGGAGCTGTTTTTT. Its translation: CASSHTSVANTGELFF. V usage is TRBV3-1 (or the pseudogene TRBV3-2) and J usage is TRBJ2-2; TRBD2 matches at 7 bases. Trimming at V came to 3 bases and at J to 0 bases, leaving 4 bases not matched to a gene. The CDR3 length is 16 residues. CDR1 is LGHDT and CDR2 is YNNKEL in the germline V gene (reference sequence).

V usage is TRBV27 and J usage is TRBJ2-1; 9 positions match TRBD1. Germline CDR1 is MNHEY and CDR2 is SMNVEV (reference sequence). After removal of 8 bases from V and 6 bases from J, the junction contained 5 bases not matched to a gene. The CDR3 sequence is 13 residues long. DNA of the CDR3: TGTGCCAGCGCCGGGACAGGGATCAATGAGCAGTTCTTC. Amino acids: CASAGTGINEQFF.

The CDR3 region has the DNA TGTGCCAGCTCACCGGACGGGACAGTTGGCTACACCTTC. Translated: CASSPDGTVGYTF. The chain links TRBV18 to TRBJ1-2, with TRBD1 matching 7 bases. CDR1 is KGHSH, CDR2 LQKENI, per germline. This CDR3 comprises 13 residues. V shed 3 bases, J shed 7 bases, and the junction held 5 bases outside the gene matches.

The gene calls are TRBV7-8 and TRBJ2-1; 7 bases are shared with TRBD2. V lost 5 bases, J lost 5 bases, and 9 bases stayed unmatched. Germline CDR1 and CDR2: SGHVS and FQNEAQ. The CDR3 runs to 15 residues. CDR3 sequence (DNA): TGTGCCAGCAGCACTAGCGTCAGGATTGACAATGAGCAGTTCTTC. This encodes CASSTSVRIDNEQFF.

V is TRBV13 and J is TRBJ1-1; D remains unclear. The V gene lost 1 base and the J gene lost 1 base, with 7 bases spanning the gap. The CDR3 has 14 amino acids. Germline V lookup: CDR1 PRHDT, CDR2 FYEKMQ (reference sequence). DNA of the CDR3: TGTGCCAGCAGCTTAGTACACGCGAACACTGAAGCTTTCTTT. It encodes CASSLVHANTEAFF.

The chain is built from TRBV11-2 and TRBJ1-3, with 8 bases that match TRBD1. In germline, CDR1 is SGHAT, CDR2 FQNNGV. This CDR3 contains 15 residues. The V and J ends lost 6 bases and 0 bases, in that order; junction bases with no gene match: 4. The CDR3 reads CASRRTGTSGNTIYF. In DNA form, the CDR3 reads TGTGCCAGCAGACGGACAGGGACCTCTGGAAACACCATATATTTT. The entire variable domain, with the rest obtained from reference TRBV11-2 and TRBJ1-3, is as follows: EAGVAQSPRYKIIEKRQSVAFWCNPISGHATLYWYQQILGQGPKLLIQFQNNGVVDDSQLPKDRFSAERLKGVDSTLKIQPAKLEDSAVYLCASRRTGTSGNTIYFGEGSWLTVV.

V gene TRBV6-6 combines with J gene TRBJ1-1; 7 bases are a match to TRBD1. The CDR3 is made up of 14 amino acids. The J segment lost 3 bases and the V segment lost 3 bases, leaving 4 bases of the junction unmatched. Germline V gene lookup returns CDR1 MNHNY and CDR2 SVGAGI (reference sequence). CDR3 protein: CASSYQGGDTEAFF. DNA of the CDR3: TGTGCCAGCAGTTATCAGGGGGGCGACACTGAAGCTTTCTTT.

This clone has a single count. The chain uses TRBV5-1 and TRBJ2-3, with 11 bases fitting TRBD2. The germline CDR1 and CDR2 sequences are SGHRS and YFSETQ. V lost 3 bases and J lost 10; bases outside the gene matches: 7. This CDR3 is 14 amino acids long. CDR3 in amino acids: CASSSLAGEGPQYF. The CDR3, as DNA: TGCGCCAGCAGCTCACTAGCGGGGGAGGGTCCGCAGTATTTT.

This sequence joins TRBV7-7 and TRBJ2-3; D possibly corresponds to TRBD1 (5 bases). Germline V gene data show CDR1 as SSHAT and CDR2 as FNYEAQ (reference sequence). This CDR3 region has 13 residues. Trimming stripped 4 bases from V and 2 bases from J, with 7 bases between. The CDR3 DNA follows: TGTGCCAGCAGCTCAGGGTTCACAGATACGCAGTATTTT. This translates into CASSSGFTDTQYF.

J is TRBJ2-1 and V is TRBV5-4; TRBD2 matches 9 bases. V was clipped by 0 bases and J by 6 bases; unmatched bases: 7. The CDR3 length is 16 residues. Germline lookup yields CDR1 SGHNT and CDR2 YYREEE (reference sequence). The CDR3 spells CASSLAAGGPSNEQFF. CDR3 DNA: TGTGCCAGCAGCTTGGCGGCGGGAGGGCCGAGCAATGAGCAGTTCTTC.

The V and J genes are TRBV21-1 and TRBJ1-5; no DNA check was done on the table's D call, TRBD1. TRBV21-1 is classified as a pseudogene. CDR3 length equals 16 residues. CDR3 sequence: CASSTDRGRSNQPQHF. Here the CDR3 DNA reads TGTGCCAGCAGCACTGACAGGGGGCGAAGCAATCAGCCCCAGCATTTT.

This clone was counted once. This sequence joins TRBV28 and TRBJ1-6; 8 bases match TRBD1. Losses at the gene ends were 8 bases for V and 10 bases for J; bases not matched to a gene: 7. The CDR3 spans 13 residues. Germline V lookup: CDR1 MDHEN, CDR2 SYDVKM. The CDR3 here is CASGIDRGSPLHF. As DNA, the CDR3 is TGTGCCAGCGGAATAGACAGGGGCTCACCCCTCCACTTT.

A few counts support this clone. The gene calls are TRBV5-1 and TRBJ1-4, with TRBD1 matching 8 bases. Per the germline V gene, CDR1 is SGHRS and CDR2 is YFSETQ. Trimming took 5 bases from V and 8 from J; bases not matched to a gene: 8. The CDR3 covers 14 residues. The CDR3 loop is CASSRGQGREKLFF. CDR3 sequence (DNA): TGCGCCAGCAGTCGAGGACAGGGTCGGGAAAAACTGTTTTTT.

The rearrangement joins TRBV6-5 to TRBJ1-2; D gene unclear. The germline CDR1 and CDR2 sequences are MNHEY and SVGAGI. This CDR3 comprises 12 residues. Trimming shortened V by 8 bases and J by 6 bases, and 13 bases separated the two germline ends. CDR3 protein: CASGNRRHGYTF. DNA for the CDR3: TGTGCCAGCGGAAACAGACGGCATGGCTACACCTTC.

V gene TRBV30 combines with J gene TRBJ1-2; 9 bases align to TRBD1. CDR3 length: 13 amino acids. Looked up from germline, CDR1 is GTSNPN and CDR2 is SVGIG (reference sequence). V dropped 2 bases and J dropped 4; count of bases not matched to a gene: 2. The CDR3 DNA sequence: TGTGCCTGGAGTCTGGGACAGGGCTATGGCTACACCTTC. Its translation: CAWSLGQGYGYTF.

The rearrangement joins TRBV6-5 to TRBJ2-1; possible D gene TRBD2, 6 bases. Trimming pared 2 bases from V and 3 bases from J, leaving 8 bases between. CDR1 and CDR2 from the germline V gene are MNHEY and SVGAGI. The CDR3 length is 14 residues. The CDR3 here is CASSYGGIYNEQFF. As DNA, the CDR3 is TGTGCCAGCAGTTACGGCGGGATCTACAATGAGCAGTTCTTC.

The chain carries TRBV19 and TRBJ2-3, with 10 nucleotides matching TRBD2. CDR1 is LNHDA and CDR2 is SQIVND in the germline V gene (reference sequence). This CDR3 region has 15 residues. Trimming cost V 8 bases and J 0 bases; bases outside gene matches: 5. The CDR3 nucleotides are TGTGCCAGTTCCAGCGGGGGGGCGAGCACAGATACGCAGTATTTT. Translation: CASSSGGASTDTQYF.

V and J are TRBV6-6 and TRBJ2-3; 7 bases agree with TRBD2. The germline V gene encodes CDR1 MNHNY and CDR2 SVGAGI (reference sequence). Unmatched junction bases numbered 8, after V lost 10 bases and J lost 4 bases. The CDR3 runs 13 residues. CDR3 protein: CATTSTSPDTQYF. Written as DNA, the CDR3 is TGTGCCACGACTAGCACCTCACCAGATACGCAGTATTTT.

The chain combines TRBV11-2 with TRBJ2-7; 7 nucleotides match TRBD2. Germline V gives CDR1 SGHAT, CDR2 FQNNGV. This CDR3 comprises 13 residues. The junction had 2 bases not matched to a gene; V was cut back by 4 bases and J by 2 bases. CDR3 in amino acids: CASSSGRAYEQYF. The CDR3 DNA is TGTGCCAGCAGCTCGGGGAGGGCCTACGAGCAGTACTTC.